This T cell receptor (beta chain) originates from a study of monozygotic twins with inflammatory bowel disease. The CDR3 spans 17 residues. The germline V gene encodes CDR1 SGHRS and CDR2 YFSETQ. With regard to this clonotype: No antigen is known for it.

Whole-study results and caveats: Especially where disease activity was present, IBD patients had fewer clonotypes in common with others than healthy twins did.

The unique tags termed UMIs, each holding a 6-nucleotide sample barcode, were added by means of template switching. TCRdb reprocessed the 5' RACE reads, with one entry per CDR3 protein and no DNA. Its clone listing holds a few hundred thousand distinct CDR3 sequences. The J gene is TRBJ1-5, the V gene TRBV5-1; with no DNA, the TCRdb D assignment of TRBD1 cannot be verified. Sequences were obtained from blood. This clonotype was sampled from a human donor with ulcerative colitis or Crohn's disease, or a healthy co-twin of an affected twin (not recorded which). The CDR3 is CASRGNQGASRNQPQHF.